These T cell receptor beta chains were read from a single sample in a study of cytomegalovirus exposure and HLA in healthy donors. Assay: immunoSEQ multiplex PCR; the TCRdb copy retains only in-frame clones and omits some. The table for this sample gives about 83,000 clones. The sample was PBMCs. These receptors were taken from a young man in good health and CMV-seropositive. The CDR3 runs from the conserved cysteine through the conserved F or W. Each record gives: clone size, D gene, J gene, V gene, CDR3 protein, CDR3 DNA. D genes are given only for firm matches. Where a row states a size, it is once, few, many or the class of an expanded clone; other rows omit it.

>.|TRBD1|TRBJ2-7|TRBV5-6
CASSLTGTGVYEQYF
TGTGCCAGCAGCTTAACCGGGACAGGGGTTTACGAGCAGTACTTC
>.|.|TRBJ2-7|TRBV5-1
CASSVTNSYEQYF
TGCGCCAGCAGCGTAACTAACTCCTACGAGCAGTACTTC
>.|.|TRBJ2-3|TRBV27
CASSLAAGSTDTQYF
TGTGCCAGCAGTTTGGCGGCAGGGAGCACAGATACGCAGTATTTT
>.|.|TRBJ2-1|TRBV5-1
CASSLVLTRGNEQFF
TGCGCCAGCAGCTTGGTCCTAACTAGGGGGAATGAGCAGTTCTTC
>medium-sized|.|TRBJ1-4|TRBV6-4
CASSEVENEKLFF
TGTGCCAGCAGTGAAGTGGAGAATGAAAAACTGTTTTTT
>.|.|TRBJ1-5|TRBV27
CASSHTGYNQPQHF
TGTGCCAGCAGTCACACAGGATACAATCAGCCCCAGCATTTT
>.|TRBD1|TRBJ1-5|TRBV6-1
CASSGGVAGTGNQPQHF
TGTGCCAGCAGTGGGGGGGTTGCCGGGACAGGGAATCAGCCCCAGCATTTT
>.|TRBD1|TRBJ1-1|TRBV5-8
CASSLGQGFTEAFF
TGTGCCAGCAGCCTAGGACAGGGTTTCACTGAAGCTTTCTTT
>.|TRBD1|TRBJ2-2|TRBV28
CASQRDRGDTGELFF
TGTGCCAGCCAGAGGGACAGGGGGGACACCGGGGAGCTGTTTTTT
>.|TRBD2|TRBJ2-1|TRBV6-4
CASSDNLRTSGRQFF
TGTGCCAGCAGTGACAATTTAAGGACTAGCGGGAGGCAGTTCTTC
>.|.|TRBJ2-7|TRBV5-6
CASSYPTHNYEQYF
TGTGCCAGCAGCTACCCGACTCATAACTACGAGCAGTACTTC
>.|TRBD1|TRBJ2-7|TRBV4-2
CASSQERTGFHEQYF
TGTGCCAGCAGCCAAGAGAGGACAGGGTTCCACGAGCAGTACTTC
>.|.|TRBJ2-1|TRBV2
CASSGIGDEQFF
TGTGCCAGCAGTGGCATCGGGGATGAGCAGTTCTTC
>.|.|TRBJ1-2|TRBV18
CASSLGGPNYGYTF
TGTGCCAGCTCACTCGGAGGACCTAACTATGGCTACACCTTC
>.|.|TRBJ1-1|TRBV4-2
CASSQLGQEGSEAFF
TGTGCCAGCAGCCAATTGGGGCAGGAAGGGTCTGAAGCTTTCTTT
>.|TRBD2|TRBJ2-2|TRBV5-1
CASSPPGLYNTGELFF
TGCGCCAGCAGTCCTCCGGGACTATACAACACCGGGGAGCTGTTTTTT
>.|.|TRBJ2-2|TRBV12-5
CASGLVSQGPRTGELFF
TGTGCTAGTGGTTTGGTAAGCCAGGGCCCCAGGACCGGGGAGCTGTTTTTT
>.|.|TRBJ1-2|TRBV7-8
CASSLGGVSGYTF
TGTGCCAGCAGCTTAGGAGGAGTTAGCGGCTACACCTTC
>.|.|TRBJ2-1|TRBV7-6
CASSSVTSYEQFF
TGTGCCAGCAGCTCCGTGACTAGTTACGAGCAGTTCTTC
>.|.|TRBJ2-7|TRBV18
CASSPQRRSTYEQYF
TGTGCCAGCTCACCACAGAGACGGAGTACCTACGAGCAGTACTTC
>.|.|TRBJ2-2|TRBV5-1
CASSLGQNTGELFF
TGCGCCAGCAGCTTGGGACAGAACACCGGGGAGCTGTTTTTT
>.|TRBD1|TRBJ1-1|TRBV19
CASSVDRVQAFF
TGTGCCAGTAGTGTCGACAGGGTTCAAGCTTTCTTT
>.|.|TRBJ2-5|TRBV6-4
CASSDTPKQGGQETQYF
TGTGCCAGCAGTGACACCCCGAAACAGGGCGGTCAAGAGACCCAGTACTTC
>.|.|TRBJ2-6|TRBV19
CASSISRQGFLHSAKGANVLTF
TGTGCCAGTAGTATCTCCAGGCAGGGGTTCCTTCATTCGGCGAAAGGGGCCAACGTCCTGACTTTC
>.|TRBD2|TRBJ2-1|TRBV18
CASSPRVWGGSYNEQFF
TGTGCCAGCTCACCACGGGTGTGGGGGGGCTCCTACAATGAGCAGTTCTTC
>.|TRBD2|TRBJ2-3|TRBV7-9
CASSGNKRGGLDTQYF
TGTGCCAGCAGCGGCAATAAGCGGGGGGGACTCGATACGCAGTATTTT
>.|.|TRBJ2-4|TRBV30
CACMTGEGIQYF
TGTGCCTGTATGACAGGGGAGGGCATTCAGTACTTC
>.|.|TRBJ1-1|TRBV4-1
CASRGLGQPNTEAFF
TGCGCCAGCAGGGGGTTAGGACAGCCGAACACTGAAGCTTTCTTT
>.|TRBD2|TRBJ2-3|TRBV5-1
CASTPRRGGTDTQYF
TGCGCCAGCACTCCACGGCGGGGGGGGACAGATACGCAGTATTTT
>.|TRBD1|TRBJ1-1|TRBV5-1
CASSRTGGDTEAFF
TGCGCCAGCAGCCGGACAGGCGGGGACACTGAAGCTTTCTTT
>.|.|TRBJ1-5|TRBV6-5
CASRQVRDQPQHF
TGTGCCAGCCGACAGGTACGGGATCAGCCCCAGCATTTT
>.|.|TRBJ2-3|TRBV15
CATSVGVGGGDTQYF
TGTGCCACCAGCGTTGGTGTTGGGGGGGGCGATACGCAGTATTTT
>.|.|TRBJ1-5|TRBV5-6
CASSVKAGQGLNQPQHF
TGTGCCAGCAGCGTGAAGGCCGGGCAGGGCCTCAATCAGCCCCAGCATTTT
>.|TRBD2|TRBJ2-1|TRBV9
CASSVEVGRGGPGSYNEQFF
TGTGCCAGCAGCGTAGAAGTAGGGCGGGGGGGCCCCGGCTCCTACAATGAGCAGTTCTTC
>.|TRBD1|TRBJ1-4|TRBV6-1
CASSEWDRARGEKLFF
TGTGCCAGCAGTGAATGGGACAGGGCGAGAGGTGAAAAACTGTTTTTT
>.|.|TRBJ1-3|TRBV6-1
CASRRDVYSGNTIYF
TGTGCCAGCCGGAGGGATGTCTACTCTGGAAACACCATATATTTT
>.|.|TRBJ2-6|TRBV7-9
CASSLVYNTGANVLTF
TGTGCCAGCAGCTTAGTTTACAATACGGGGGCCAACGTCCTGACTTTC
>.|TRBD2|TRBJ2-7|TRBV30
CAWIGAGDYEQYF
TGTGCCTGGATCGGGGCGGGGGACTACGAGCAGTACTTC
>.|TRBD1|TRBJ1-2|TRBV14
CASSQELTGGGYTF
TGTGCCAGCAGCCAAGAGTTAACAGGGGGCGGCTACACCTTC
>.|.|TRBJ2-3|TRBV5-1
CASSIDSKAVDTQYF
TGCGCCAGCAGTATAGACAGTAAGGCCGTAGATACGCAGTATTTT
>.|.|TRBJ2-1|TRBV5-1
CASSLGRGTEYRWFF
TGCGCCAGCAGCTTGGGACGGGGGACAGAATATCGTTGGTTCTTC